This TCR beta chain was identified during a study of regulatory T cells in long-lasting Graves disease. Study-level information: The term persistent Graves' disease signified upward of 5 years on antithyroid drugs with positive TSH receptor antibodies.

This clonotype appeared many times. This sample's time point: persistent/refractory GD, antithyroid drugs over 5 years with positive TRAb. Extracted PBMC RNA gave rise to the TCR library. An endocrinology department in Xi'an, China, recruited the patients. CDR1 and CDR2 (germline): SNHLY, FYNNEI. Trimming stripped 2 bases from V and 1 base from J, with 8 bases between. The CDR3 extends over 15 amino acids. Building of the TCR beta libraries involved iRepertoire HTBI primers and Arm-PCR of CDR3 regions. TCRdb redid the calling of the multiplex PCR reads with MiXCR, one entry per CDR3 protein. The sample has fewer than 400,000 distinct CDR3 sequences; less than 25% are singletons.

This TCR was sampled from a female donor with Graves disease. The genes are TRBV2 and TRBJ2-2, with D uncertain. The source was peripheral blood mononuclear cells (PBMCs), collected when the disease was refractory, from a patient treated with antithyroid drugs. CDR3 bases: TGTGCCAGCAGTGAACGTCAGCAGAACACCGGGGAGCTGTTTTTT. Translated, it gives CASSERQQNTGELFF.